What follows are 20 T cell receptor beta chains derived from one specimen sequenced in a study of cytomegalovirus exposure and HLA in healthy donors. With 60 Vbeta and 13 Jbeta primers, the PCR was carried out. This table comes from immunoSEQ multiplex PCR, and its TCRdb copy is limited to in-frame clones, with some not included. Among about 130,000 clones listed, over 75% were seen once. Material for sequencing was PBMCs. These receptor sequences come from a woman aged 40 to 49 in good health and CMV-seropositive.

The CDR3 reads CASSQGFFDFSPSARYEQYF. For the CDR3, the DNA is TGCGCCAGCAGCCAAGGTTTCTTCGATTTTAGCCCTAGCGCGCGCTACGAGCAGTACTTC. The chain uses TRBV4-1 and TRBJ2-7; weak D call: TRBD2 (6 bases). Trimming cost V 1 base and J 3 bases, with 28 bases left between them. The CDR3 spans 20 residues. Germline assignment: CDR1 MGHRA and CDR2 YSYEKL.

In its sample, this clone was seen once. V usage is TRBV28 and J usage is TRBJ2-1; D not resolved. In germline, CDR1 is MDHEN, CDR2 SYDVKM. The CDR3 has 13 residues. Trimming left V 1 base short and J 8 bases short, with 9 bases between. DNA of the CDR3: TGTGCCAGCAGTTTATCGTCTAGGCATGAGCAGTTCTTC. This translates into CASSLSSRHEQFF.

The J gene is TRBJ2-3, the V gene TRBV21-1; the table's D gene call, TRBD2, was not cross checked with the DNA. TRBV21-1 is a listed pseudogene. The CDR3 runs 20 residues. The CDR3 here is CASSKAEDGSGRPSTDTQYF. The CDR3 DNA reads TGTGCCAGCAGCAAAGCGGAGGACGGCTCCGGCCGCCCTAGCACAGATACGCAGTATTTT.

CDR3 in DNA: TGTGCCTCATACGGAGGGGGCAGAGTTGAAAAACTGTTTTTT. This sequence encodes CASYGGGRVEKLFF. The chain combines TRBV28 with TRBJ1-4, with TRBD1 matching over 7 bases. Germline CDR1 is MDHEN and CDR2 is SYDVKM. The CDR3 length is 14 residues. The J segment lost 7 bases and the V segment lost 11 bases, leaving 13 bases of the junction unmatched. Variable domain in full (rest from reference TRBV28 and TRBJ1-4): DVKVTQSSRYLVKRTGEKVFLECVQDMDHENMFWYRQDPGLGLRLIYFSYDVKMKEKGDIPEGYSVSREKKERFSLILESASTNQTSMYLCASYGGGRVEKLFFGSGTQLSVL.

The table lists this clone with a count of one. The junction does not match germline at one end; this may be a read error. The genes are TRBV5-1 and TRBJ2-6; D call uncertain. Germline CDR1 is SGHRS and CDR2 is YFSETQ. CDR3 size: 16 residues. The CDR3 bases are TGTGCCAGCAGCTTCCAGATCCGCTCTGGGGCCAACGTCCTGACTTTC. Translated, it gives CASSFQIRSGANVLTF.

This rearrangement joins TRBV6-5 to TRBJ2-7, with 8 bases aligning to TRBD1. Germline loops: CDR1 MNHEY, CDR2 SVGAGI. Losses at the gene ends were 2 bases for V and 5 bases for J; bases not matched to a gene: 11. This CDR3 spans 16 amino acids. CDR3: CASSYTRRTGNNEQYF. CDR3 DNA sequence: TGTGCCAGCAGTTACACCCGAAGGACAGGGAACAACGAGCAGTACTTC.

This clone was seen a handful of times. The CDR3: CASSLAASGSENIQYF. CDR3 sequence (DNA): TGTGCCAGCAGCTTGGCGGCTAGCGGGTCCGAAAACATTCAGTACTTC. The gene calls are TRBV5-8 and TRBJ2-4, with 8 bases that match TRBD2. Germline CDR1 is SGHTS and CDR2 is YDEGEE. This CDR3 contains 16 residues. V was clipped by 0 bases and J by 5 bases; unmatched bases: 7.

This clone was counted a few times. The genes are TRBV19 and TRBJ1-4; 8 bases line up with TRBD1. CDR1 LNHDA and CDR2 SQIVND come from the germline V gene (reference sequence). The ends lost 5 bases at V and 8 bases at J; junction bases unmatched: 13. This CDR3 region has 16 residues. The CDR3 sequence: CASSPRQGHVPEKLFF. Written as DNA, the CDR3 is TGTGCCAGTAGTCCCCGACAGGGGCACGTTCCAGAAAAACTGTTTTTT. The full variable domain, rest sourced from reference TRBV19 and TRBJ1-4, is DGGITQSPKYLFRKEGQNVTLSCEQNLNHDAMYWYRQDPGQGLRLIYYSQIVNDFQKGDIAEGYSVSREKKESFPLTVTSAQKNPTAFYLCASSPRQGHVPEKLFFGSGTQLSVL.

The chain employs TRBV6-5 and TRBJ2-1; D remains ambiguous. Germline values: CDR1 MNHEY, CDR2 SVGAGI. The CDR3 extends over 12 amino acids. V was pared by 6 bases and J by 9 bases, with 12 bases between. CDR3 in amino acids: CASRPTTGEQFF. DNA of the CDR3: TGTGCCAGCAGACCGACCACGGGTGAGCAGTTCTTC.

The chain carries TRBV16 and TRBJ1-5; the match to TRBD1 covers 9 bases. The CDR3 runs to 14 residues. Germline trimming cut 4 bases from V and 6 bases from J; bases unmatched to any gene: 4. Germline loops: CDR1 KGHSY, CDR2 FQNENV. CDR3 nucleotides: TGTGCCAGCAGCCCGGGACAGGGAATTCAGCCCCAGCATTTT. Its protein product is CASSPGQGIQPQHF.

The rearrangement joins TRBV9 to TRBJ1-1; the D is unclear. Germline lookup yields CDR1 SGDLS and CDR2 YYNGEE. The CDR3 has 15 amino acids. V was trimmed by 0 bases and J by 0 bases, leaving 9 bases between them. The CDR3 is CASSVVPGMNTEAFF. The CDR3, as DNA: TGTGCCAGCAGCGTAGTTCCAGGAATGAACACTGAAGCTTTCTTT.

This chain joins TRBV28 and TRBJ1-2; D is unclear. CDR1 is MDHEN, CDR2 SYDVKM, per germline. V was shortened by 2 bases and J by 5 bases, with 12 bases between the two germline ends. The CDR3 is made up of 14 amino acids. The CDR3: CASSLTLGSYGYTF. The DNA of the CDR3 is TGTGCCAGCAGTTTAACCCTAGGGAGTTATGGCTACACCTTC.

This sequence joins TRBV7-9 and TRBJ2-7; D gene unclear. This CDR3 spans 15 amino acids. V was shortened by 4 bases and J by 1 base, with 14 bases between the two germline ends. Looked up from germline, CDR1 is SEHNR and CDR2 is FQNEAQ (reference sequence). Written as DNA, the CDR3 is TGTGCCAGCAGCTCGGAGAGGTTCCATTCCTACGAGCAGTACTTC. It specifies CASSSERFHSYEQYF.

The rearrangement links TRBV19 to TRBJ2-2, with D perhaps matching TRBD1 (7 bases). Trimming took off 5 bases at V and 9 bases at J, with 19 bases between the two ends. The CDR3 spans 15 residues. CDR1 is LNHDA and CDR2 is SQIVND in the germline V gene (reference sequence). The CDR3: CASSPGGPRRRELFF. CDR3 sequence (DNA): TGTGCCAGTAGTCCAGGGGGGCCGAGACGGAGGGAGCTGTTTTTT.

V gene TRBV4-1 combines with J gene TRBJ2-1, with 11 bases matching TRBD2. V lost 0 bases, J lost 5 bases, and 9 bases stayed unmatched. The CDR3 has 18 amino acids. Germline V gene lookup returns CDR1 MGHRA and CDR2 YSYEKL. The DNA for the CDR3 is TGCGCCAGCAGCCAAGATAGCGGGGGGACTAGCGGCCACAATGAGCAGTTCTTC. Translating it yields CASSQDSGGTSGHNEQFF.

This clone was observed at least ten times. The chain combines TRBV5-4 with TRBJ2-4; tentative D call: TRBD1 (5 bases). The germline V gene has CDR1 SGHNT and CDR2 YYREEE (reference sequence). The V end lost 1 base, the J end lost 4 bases, and 6 bases lay between the germline ends. The length of the CDR3 is 13 residues. The DNA of the CDR3 is TGTGCCAGCAGCTTGCCAGGGAAAAACATTCAGTACTTC. As protein: CASSLPGKNIQYF.

This chain connects TRBV6-1 to TRBJ1-3, with D uncertain. This CDR3 has 13 amino acids. The germline V gene encodes CDR1 MNHNS and CDR2 SASEGT. V gave up 5 bases and J gave up 4 bases, with 9 bases separating them. CDR3 sequence: CASSSGVGNTIYF. The CDR3 DNA follows: TGTGCCAGCAGTTCGGGAGTGGGAAACACCATATATTTT.

The genes are TRBV5-1 and TRBJ2-7, with TRBD1 as a possible D gene (6 bases). V lost 0 bases, J lost 7 bases, and 8 bases lay in between. Per the germline V gene, CDR1 is SGHRS and CDR2 is YFSETQ. The CDR3 totals 12 residues. CDR3 in DNA: TGCGCCAGCAGCTTGGAGGGGGAAGAGCAGTACTTC. Protein product: CASSLEGEEQYF.

The CDR3 spells CASSGDRGNGWGNTIYF. The CDR3 coding sequence is TGTGCCAGCAGCGGGGACAGGGGAAATGGTTGGGGAAACACCATATATTTT. V is TRBV5-6 and J is TRBJ1-3; TRBD1 aligns across 10 bases. This CDR3 region has 17 residues. Germline loops: CDR1 SGHDT, CDR2 YYEEEE. V gave up 4 bases and J gave up 4 bases; unmatched junction bases: 11.

This clone showed up just once. The rearrangement links TRBV5-1 to TRBJ1-5; 12 positions agree with TRBD1. CDR1 and CDR2 (germline): SGHRS, YFSETQ. The CDR3 spans 15 residues. J gave up 5 bases and V 3 bases, and 3 bases lay outside the gene matches. The CDR3 reads CASSSGTGGYQPQHF. DNA for the CDR3: TGCGCCAGCAGCTCGGGGACAGGGGGCTATCAGCCCCAGCATTTT.